This T cell receptor (beta chain) was found in a study of cytomegalovirus exposure and HLA in healthy donors. Researchers ran the PCR with 60 Vbeta and 13 Jbeta primers. Sequenced by immunoSEQ multiplex PCR; TCRdb stores in-frame clones only, minus some. Among roughly 120,000 clones listed, over 65% were seen once. Germline-derived CDR1 and CDR2 are MNHNY and SVGAGI (reference sequence). Trimming left V 5 bases short and J 0 bases short, with 16 bases between. The CDR3 covers 16 residues. Though nominally healthy at sampling, donors likely had unrecorded immune exposures. Regarding this clone: The antigen remains undetermined.

Study findings and constraints: Later analysis suggested links between common viral pathogens and several top significant clusters. In an earlier analysis, about 87% or about 30%: the productive usage of most TCR beta V segments.

This TCR was sampled from a woman aged 18 to 35 in good health and CMV-seronegative. The V and J genes are TRBV6-6 and TRBJ2-5, with D perhaps TRBD1 (5 bases). The material sequenced was PBMCs. This CDR3 is CASSPPDSHHQETQYF. CDR3 nucleotide sequence: TGTGCCAGCAGTCCCCCTGACAGCCATCACCAAGAGACCCAGTACTTC.